What follows are 12 T cell receptor beta chains derived from one specimen sequenced in a study of T-cell memory formation after mild COVID-19. TCRdb reprocessed the 5' RACE reads with MiXCR, giving one entry per CDR3 protein. The sample has about 200,000 distinct CDR3 sequences, over 7.5% seen once; the top ten hold roughly 3.5%. What was sequenced was PBMCs or a T cell subset sorted from them (not recorded which). These receptors originate from a man aged 18 to 29 who had mild COVID-19 (a few samples of this study predate the infection). Cell type and time point are not known.

The V and J genes are TRBV7-8 and TRBJ2-4; D may be TRBD2 (6 bases). V shed 6 bases and J shed 2 bases, with 17 bases lying between them. There are 16 residues in the CDR3. Germline lookup yields CDR1 SGHVS and CDR2 FQNEAQ. CDR3 nucleotide sequence: TGTGCCAGCAGATCCGGGGGAGCCCGGACCAAAAACATTCAGTACTTC. This sequence encodes CASRSGGARTKNIQYF. The full variable domain, in which reference TRBV7-8 and TRBJ2-4 provide the parts outside the CDR3, is GAGVSQSPRYKVAKRGQDVALRCDPISGHVSLFWYQQALGQGPEFLTYFQNEAQLDKSGLPSDRFFAERPEGSVSTLKIQRTQQEDSAVYLCASRSGGARTKNIQYFGAGTRLSVL.

A few counts support this clonotype. A single base separates this from a much larger clone, so it may be a read error. The chain is built from TRBV6-1 and TRBJ2-1; no definite D call. With 2 bases removed from V and 0 bases from J, the gap between germline ends came to 5 bases. The length of the CDR3 is 14 residues. Germline V gene lookup returns CDR1 MNHNS and CDR2 SASEGT. CDR3 in amino acids: CASSEQSSYNEQFF. Here the CDR3 DNA reads TGTGCCAGCAGTGAACAGAGCTCCTACAATGAGCAGTTCTTC.

This clonotype has at least ten counts. The gene calls are TRBV5-1 and TRBJ1-4; 8 bases match TRBD1. With 0 bases clipped from V and 5 bases from J, the junction kept 6 bases outside the gene matches. CDR1 SGHRS and CDR2 YFSETQ come from the germline V gene. This CDR3 comprises 16 residues. This chain's CDR3 is CASSLDVAGGNEKLFF. The CDR3 DNA reads as TGCGCCAGCAGCTTGGACGTCGCAGGGGGCAATGAAAAACTGTTTTTT.

This clonotype was seen ten or more times. The rearrangement uses TRBV5-4 and TRBJ2-3; D tentatively fits TRBD1 or TRBD2 (5 bases each). The CDR3 sequence is 13 residues long. Looked up from germline, CDR1 is SGHNT and CDR2 is YYREEE (reference sequence). V lost 6 bases, J lost 2 bases, and 10 bases lay in between. This chain's CDR3 is CASTPGPTDTQYF. DNA of the CDR3: TGTGCCAGCACCCCGGGGCCCACAGATACGCAGTATTTT.

This sequence joins TRBV4-2 and TRBJ2-5; TRBD2 agrees at 8 bases. Germline CDR1 and CDR2: LGHNA and YNFKEQ. The CDR3 totals 14 residues. V lost 1 base to trimming and J lost 3 bases; unmatched junction nucleotides: 1. The CDR3 reads CASSQGSGEETQYF. In DNA form, the CDR3 reads TGTGCCAGCAGCCAAGGTAGCGGGGAAGAGACCCAGTACTTC.

This chain joins TRBV11-2 and TRBJ2-1; a possible D gene is TRBD2 (5 bases). This CDR3 has 16 residues. The germline V gene has CDR1 SGHAT and CDR2 FQNNGV. The V and J ends lost 5 bases and 0 bases respectively, with 14 bases between them. The CDR3 DNA sequence: TGTGCCAGCAGCCTCGGACTCTTAAGCTCCTACAATGAGCAGTTCTTC. Translation: CASSLGLLSSYNEQFF.

V is TRBV5-1 and J is TRBJ2-3; tentative D call: TRBD1 (5 bases). The length of the CDR3 is 14 residues. V was clipped by 10 bases and J by 2 bases, with 17 bases between them. Germline values: CDR1 SGHRS, CDR2 YFSETQ. Here the CDR3 reads CAAGSGDLTDTQYF. In DNA, the CDR3 is TGCGCCGCAGGGTCCGGTGATCTCACAGATACGCAGTATTTT.

This clonotype was seen many times. This chain uses TRBV7-2 with TRBJ2-1; 11 nucleotides align to TRBD2. Germline assignment: CDR1 SGHTA and CDR2 FQGNSA. The CDR3 covers 16 residues. V was pared by 2 bases and J by 3 bases, with 3 bases of the junction left unmatched. In nucleotides, the CDR3 is TGTGCCAGCAGCTTACGCGGGACTAGCGGCTACAATGAGCAGTTCTTC. Protein: CASSLRGTSGYNEQFF.

This clonotype occurred a few times. The genes are TRBV5-1 and TRBJ2-3; 10 bases fit TRBD1. The CDR3 spans 14 residues. Per the germline V gene, CDR1 is SGHRS and CDR2 is YFSETQ. J was trimmed by 3 bases and V by 10 bases; bases with no gene match: 8. CDR3 sequence (DNA): TGCGCCGGTCGACAGGGGGCAACGACAGATACGCAGTATTTT. It is translated as CAGRQGATTDTQYF.

Here the CDR3 reads CASSVRSHGGGYTF. The CDR3, as DNA: TGTGCCAGCAGTGTTCGCAGCCACGGTGGTGGCTACACCTTC. The chain is built from TRBV25-1 and TRBJ1-2; D remains ambiguous. The germline CDR1 and CDR2 sequences are MGHDK and SYGVNS. The CDR3 runs to 14 residues. V was trimmed by 4 bases and J by 7 bases, leaving 16 bases between them.

In this sample, this clonotype turned up a few times. The J gene is TRBJ1-2, the V gene TRBV5-1, with 9 bases matching TRBD1. CDR3 length equals 14 residues. Germline CDR1 is SGHRS and CDR2 is YFSETQ. V gave up 6 bases and J gave up 4 bases; unmatched junction bases: 7. The CDR3: CASTAGTGSYGYTF. The DNA for the CDR3 is TGCGCCAGCACAGCCGGGACAGGGTCCTATGGCTACACCTTC.

Only a few counts were recorded for this clonotype. The V call is TRBV5-5, the J call TRBJ2-1; the D is unclear. From germline, CDR1 is SGHKS and CDR2 YYEKEE (reference sequence). Trimming pared 1 base from V and 4 bases from J, leaving 6 bases between. The CDR3 loop spans 13 amino acids. CDR3 sequence reads: CASSLRRYNEQFF. CDR3 bases: TGTGCCAGCAGCTTGCGGCGGTACAATGAGCAGTTCTTC. Full variable domain (remainder filled in from reference TRBV5-5 and TRBJ2-1): DAGVTQSPTHLIKTRGQQVTLRCSPISGHKSVSWYQQVLGQGPQFIFQYYEKEERGRGNFPDRFSARQFPNYSSELNVNALLLGDSALYLCASSLRRYNEQFFGPGTRLTVL.